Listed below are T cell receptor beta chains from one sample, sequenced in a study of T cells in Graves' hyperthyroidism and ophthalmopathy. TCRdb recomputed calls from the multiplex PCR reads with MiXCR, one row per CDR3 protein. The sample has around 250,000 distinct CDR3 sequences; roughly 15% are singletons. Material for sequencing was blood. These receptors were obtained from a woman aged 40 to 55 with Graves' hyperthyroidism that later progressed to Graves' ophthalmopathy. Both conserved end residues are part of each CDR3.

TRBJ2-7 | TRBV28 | CASRPVGLGSYEQYF
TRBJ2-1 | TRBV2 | CASTPLGGALGMEQFF
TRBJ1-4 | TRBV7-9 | CASSPKTRGREKLFF
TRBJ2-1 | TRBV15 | CATSDTSSSYNEQFF
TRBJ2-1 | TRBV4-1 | CASSQETSNSYNEQFF
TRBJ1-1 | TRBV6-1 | CASSESGGYTEAFF
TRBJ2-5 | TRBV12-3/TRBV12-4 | CASSFWGQETQYF
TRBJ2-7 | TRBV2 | CASRPDRGSYEQYF
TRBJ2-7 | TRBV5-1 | CASSPSRLAGKNEQYF
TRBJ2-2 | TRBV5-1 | CASSGPQNTGELFF
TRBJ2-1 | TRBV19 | CASSANWNEQFF
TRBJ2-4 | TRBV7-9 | CASSLDGGDKNIQYF
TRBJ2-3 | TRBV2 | CASSRDSLGTQYF
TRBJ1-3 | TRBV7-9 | CASSLLDRGNTIYF
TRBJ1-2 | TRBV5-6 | CASGGKTGLGGYTF
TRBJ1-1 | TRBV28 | CATLDRGAEAFF
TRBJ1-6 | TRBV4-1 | CASSQEGNRGLSASSYNSPLHF
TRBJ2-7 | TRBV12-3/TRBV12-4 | CASSLGTPYEQYF
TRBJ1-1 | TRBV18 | CASSPISVGGTGSTEAFF
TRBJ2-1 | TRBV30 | CAWTPQTSGRNYNEQFF
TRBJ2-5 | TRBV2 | CACAGTGQETQYF
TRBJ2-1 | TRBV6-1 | CASSSRRGTGYNEQFF
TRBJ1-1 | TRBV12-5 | CASAPGGGSMNTEAFF
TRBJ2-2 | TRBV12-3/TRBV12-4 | CASRFRSMNTGELFF
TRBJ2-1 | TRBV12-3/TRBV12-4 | CASTITGRAGNEQFF
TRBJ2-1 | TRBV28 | CASGLAGGPGNEQFF
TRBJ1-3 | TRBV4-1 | CASSQDLGRGQRGNTIYF
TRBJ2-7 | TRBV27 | CASSFGPDGEQYF
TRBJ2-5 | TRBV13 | CASSLLTYQETQYF
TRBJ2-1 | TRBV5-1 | CASSFGISGRSYNEQFF
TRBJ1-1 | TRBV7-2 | CASSVDRRNTEAFF
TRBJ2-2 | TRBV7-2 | CASSLPDTGELFF
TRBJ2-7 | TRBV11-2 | CASRPTGTGIYEQYF
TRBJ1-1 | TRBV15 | CATSRDRMRTTEAFF
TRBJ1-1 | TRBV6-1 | CASSHRGDTEAFF
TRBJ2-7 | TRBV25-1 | CASSELGYSYEQYF
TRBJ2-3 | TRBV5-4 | CASRPTGASTDTQYF
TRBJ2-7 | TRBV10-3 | CAISEGEGGPYEQYF
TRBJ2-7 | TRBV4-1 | CASSQVGTGSSYEQYF
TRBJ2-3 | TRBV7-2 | CASSPTSGRHTQYF
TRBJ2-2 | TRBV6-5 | CASSYGLAGPGELFF
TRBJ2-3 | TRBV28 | CASSLFFPGTGHTDTQYF
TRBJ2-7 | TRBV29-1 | CSVEGGNVGHEQYF
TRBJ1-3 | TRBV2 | CANQDSGNTIYF
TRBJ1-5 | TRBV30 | CAWSTGTGGQPQHF
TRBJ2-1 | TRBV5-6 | CASSYPGLVLRGEQFF
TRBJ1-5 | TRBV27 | CASSSQNGYAQHF
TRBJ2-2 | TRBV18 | CASSPVTGAAGELFF
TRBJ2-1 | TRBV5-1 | CASSGYSGGSRNEQFF